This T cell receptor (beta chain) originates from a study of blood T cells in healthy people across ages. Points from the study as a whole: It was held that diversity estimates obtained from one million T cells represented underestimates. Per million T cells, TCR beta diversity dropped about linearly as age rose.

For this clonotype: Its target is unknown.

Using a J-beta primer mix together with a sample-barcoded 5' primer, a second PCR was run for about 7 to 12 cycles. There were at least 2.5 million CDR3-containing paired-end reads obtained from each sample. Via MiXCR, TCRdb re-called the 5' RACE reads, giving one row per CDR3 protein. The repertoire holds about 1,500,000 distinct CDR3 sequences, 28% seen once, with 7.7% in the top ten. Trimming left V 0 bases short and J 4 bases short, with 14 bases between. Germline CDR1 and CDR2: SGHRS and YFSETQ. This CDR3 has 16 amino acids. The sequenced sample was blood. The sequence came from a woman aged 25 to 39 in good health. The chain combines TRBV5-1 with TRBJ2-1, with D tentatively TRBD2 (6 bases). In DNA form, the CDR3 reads TGCGCCAGCAGCTTGGAGGCGGGGATTGGATACAATGAGCAGTTCTTC. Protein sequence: CASSLEAGIGYNEQFF.